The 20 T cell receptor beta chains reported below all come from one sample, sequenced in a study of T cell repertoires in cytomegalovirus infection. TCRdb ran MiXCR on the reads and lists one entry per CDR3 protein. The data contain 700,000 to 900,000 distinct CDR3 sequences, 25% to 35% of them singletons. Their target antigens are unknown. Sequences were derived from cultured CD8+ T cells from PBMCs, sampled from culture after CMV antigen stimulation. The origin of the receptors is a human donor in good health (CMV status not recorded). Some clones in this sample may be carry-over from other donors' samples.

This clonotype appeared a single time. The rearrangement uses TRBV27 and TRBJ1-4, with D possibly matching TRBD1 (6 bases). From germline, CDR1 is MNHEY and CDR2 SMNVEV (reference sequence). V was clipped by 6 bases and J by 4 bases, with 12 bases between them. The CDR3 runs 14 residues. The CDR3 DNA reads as TGTGCCAGCAGCCCGGGACACTTTAATGAAAAACTGTTTTTT. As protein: CASSPGHFNEKLFF.

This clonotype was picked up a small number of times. In DNA, the CDR3 is TGTGCCAGCAGTGATCGAAGACCTGCTGGTGAAGCTTTCTTT. It yields the protein CASSDRRPAGEAFF. The chain combines TRBV6-1 with TRBJ1-1; D unresolved. Per germline, CDR1 MNHNS and CDR2 SASEGT. V shed 3 bases and J shed 7 bases, with 15 bases lying between them. The CDR3 contains 14 residues.

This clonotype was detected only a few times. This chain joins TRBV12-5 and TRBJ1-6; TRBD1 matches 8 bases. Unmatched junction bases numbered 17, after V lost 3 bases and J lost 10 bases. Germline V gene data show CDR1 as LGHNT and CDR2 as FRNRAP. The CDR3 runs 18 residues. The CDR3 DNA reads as TGTGCTAGTGGTTTCCAAGTAGGTGGCGGACAGGGAGGCTCACCCCTCCACTTT. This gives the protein CASGFQVGGGQGGSPLHF.

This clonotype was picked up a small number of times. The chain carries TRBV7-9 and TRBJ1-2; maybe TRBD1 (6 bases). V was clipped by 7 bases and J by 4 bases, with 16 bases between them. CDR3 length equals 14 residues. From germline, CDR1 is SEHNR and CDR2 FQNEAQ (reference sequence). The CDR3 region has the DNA TGTGCCAGCACTTCAGGGGTTACCCGCTATGGCTACACCTTC. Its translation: CASTSGVTRYGYTF. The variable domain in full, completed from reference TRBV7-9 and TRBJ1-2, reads DTGVSQNPRHKITKRGQNVTFRCDPISEHNRLYWYRQTLGQGPEFLTYFQNEAQLEKSRLLSDRFSAERPKGSFSTLEIQRTEQGDSAMYLCASTSGVTRYGYTFGSGTRLTVV.

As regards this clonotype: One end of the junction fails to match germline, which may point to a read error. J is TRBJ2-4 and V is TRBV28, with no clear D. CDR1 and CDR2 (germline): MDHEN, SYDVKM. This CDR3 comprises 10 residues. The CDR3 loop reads CASRPVILYF. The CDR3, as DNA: TGTGCCAGCAGGCCGGTGATTCTGTACTTC. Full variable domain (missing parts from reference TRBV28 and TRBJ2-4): DVKVTQSSRYLVKRTGEKVFLECVQDMDHENMFWYRQDPGLGLRLIYFSYDVKMKEKGDIPEGYSVSREKKERFSLILESASTNQTSMYLCASRPVILYFGAGTRLSVL.

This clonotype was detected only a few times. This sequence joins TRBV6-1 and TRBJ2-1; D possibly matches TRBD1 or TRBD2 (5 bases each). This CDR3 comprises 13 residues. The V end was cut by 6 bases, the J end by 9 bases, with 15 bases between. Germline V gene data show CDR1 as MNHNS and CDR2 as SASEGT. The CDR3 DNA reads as TGTGCCAGCAGGCCTTGGGACCTCACTGAGCAGTTCTTC. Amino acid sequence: CASRPWDLTEQFF.

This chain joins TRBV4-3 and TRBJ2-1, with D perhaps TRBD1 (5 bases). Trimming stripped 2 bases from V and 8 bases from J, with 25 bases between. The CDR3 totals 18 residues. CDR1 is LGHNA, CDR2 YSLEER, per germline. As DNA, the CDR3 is TGCGCCAGCAGCCAATGGGGCCCTCAGTCACTGGTTTTCGATGAGCAGTTCTTC. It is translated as CASSQWGPQSLVFDEQFF.

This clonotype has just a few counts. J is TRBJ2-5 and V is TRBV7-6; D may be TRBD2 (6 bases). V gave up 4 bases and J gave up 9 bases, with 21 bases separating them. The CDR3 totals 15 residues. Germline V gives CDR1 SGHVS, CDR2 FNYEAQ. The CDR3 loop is CASSSARGGDLAQYF. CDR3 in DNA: TGTGCCAGCAGCTCCGCTCGGGGCGGGGACTTGGCCCAGTACTTC.

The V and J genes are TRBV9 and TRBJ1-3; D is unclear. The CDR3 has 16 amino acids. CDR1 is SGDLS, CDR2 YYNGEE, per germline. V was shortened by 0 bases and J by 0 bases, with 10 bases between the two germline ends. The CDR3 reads CASSVGIYSSGNTIYF. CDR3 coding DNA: TGTGCCAGCAGCGTAGGCATTTACAGCTCTGGAAACACCATATATTTT.

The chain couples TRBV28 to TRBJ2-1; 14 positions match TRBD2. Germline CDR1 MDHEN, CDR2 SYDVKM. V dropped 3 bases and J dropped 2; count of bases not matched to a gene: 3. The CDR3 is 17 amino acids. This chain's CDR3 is CASSFPTSGGAYNEQFF. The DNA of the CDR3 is TGTGCCAGCAGTTTCCCGACTAGCGGGGGGGCCTACAATGAGCAGTTCTTC.

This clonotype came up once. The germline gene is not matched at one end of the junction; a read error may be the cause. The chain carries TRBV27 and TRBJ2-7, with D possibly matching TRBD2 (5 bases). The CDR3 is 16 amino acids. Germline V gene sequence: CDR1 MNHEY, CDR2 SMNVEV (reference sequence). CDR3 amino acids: CASSFQIRGSSYEQNF. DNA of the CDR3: TGTGCCAGCAGTTTTCAAATCCGGGGATCCAGCTACGAGCAGAACTTC.

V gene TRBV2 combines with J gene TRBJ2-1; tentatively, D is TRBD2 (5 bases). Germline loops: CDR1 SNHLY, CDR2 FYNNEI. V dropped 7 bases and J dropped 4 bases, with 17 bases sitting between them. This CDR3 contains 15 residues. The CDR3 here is CASIEDLGTYNEQFF. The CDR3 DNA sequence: TGTGCCAGCATAGAGGACTTGGGAACTTACAATGAGCAGTTCTTC. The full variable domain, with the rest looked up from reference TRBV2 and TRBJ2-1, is EPEVTQTPSHQVTQMGQEVILRCVPISNHLYFYWYRQILGQKVEFLVSFYNNEISEKSEIFDDQFSVERPDGSNFTLKIRSTKLEDSAMYFCASIEDLGTYNEQFFGPGTRLTVL.

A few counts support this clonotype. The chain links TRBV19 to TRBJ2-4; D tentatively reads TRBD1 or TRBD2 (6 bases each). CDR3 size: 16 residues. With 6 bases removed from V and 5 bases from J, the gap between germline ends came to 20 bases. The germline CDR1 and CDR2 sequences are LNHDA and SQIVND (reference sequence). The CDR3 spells CASSLHGGFRENIQYF. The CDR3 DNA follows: TGTGCCAGTAGCCTCCACGGGGGCTTCAGAGAAAACATTCAGTACTTC.

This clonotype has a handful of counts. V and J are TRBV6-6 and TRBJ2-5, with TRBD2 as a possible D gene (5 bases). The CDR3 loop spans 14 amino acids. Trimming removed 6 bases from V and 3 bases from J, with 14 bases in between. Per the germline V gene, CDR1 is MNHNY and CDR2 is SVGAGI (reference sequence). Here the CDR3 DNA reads TGTGCCAGCAGCGTCGGGGTTACGAAAGAGACCCAGTACTTC. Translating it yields CASSVGVTKETQYF.

The CDR3 here is CASSFFLRDSNYEQYF. The CDR3 bases are TGTGCCAGCAGCTTTTTCCTCCGGGACAGTAACTACGAGCAGTACTTC. The rearrangement joins TRBV7-9 to TRBJ2-7; 7 bases agree with TRBD1. Trimming cost V 3 bases and J 3 bases; bases outside gene matches: 11. The CDR3 loop spans 16 amino acids. Per the germline V gene, CDR1 is SEHNR and CDR2 is FQNEAQ (reference sequence).

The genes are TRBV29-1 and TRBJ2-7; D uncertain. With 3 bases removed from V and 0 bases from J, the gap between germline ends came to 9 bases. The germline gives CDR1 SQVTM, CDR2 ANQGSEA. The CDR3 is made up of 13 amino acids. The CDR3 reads CSVEAVSSYEQYF. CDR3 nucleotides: TGCAGCGTTGAGGCGGTAAGCTCCTACGAGCAGTACTTC.

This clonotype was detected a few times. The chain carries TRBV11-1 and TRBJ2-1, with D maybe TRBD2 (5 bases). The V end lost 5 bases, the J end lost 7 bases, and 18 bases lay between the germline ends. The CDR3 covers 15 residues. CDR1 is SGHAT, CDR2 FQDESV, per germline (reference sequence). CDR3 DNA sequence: TGTGCCAGCAGCCAGGAGGAGTCCAGGCTGAATGAGCAGTTCTTC. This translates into CASSQEESRLNEQFF. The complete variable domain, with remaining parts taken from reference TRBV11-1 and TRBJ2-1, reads EAEVAQSPRYKITEKSQAVAFWCDPISGHATLYWYRQILGQGPELLVQFQDESVVDDSQLPKDRFSAERLKGVDSTLKIQPAELGDSAMYLCASSQEESRLNEQFFGPGTRLTVL.

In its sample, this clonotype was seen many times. CDR3 coding DNA: TGTGCCAGCAGCTTACCCCGTACCAATTCACCCCTCCACTTT. It encodes CASSLPRTNSPLHF. The gene calls are TRBV7-2 and TRBJ1-6; D unresolved. V lost 2 bases to trimming and J lost 7 bases, with 9 bases between them. CDR3 length: 14 residues. Germline V gene lookup returns CDR1 SGHTA and CDR2 FQGNSA.

The CDR3 bases are TGTGCCACCCGGCAGGAACAAGAGACCCAGTACTTC. Translated, it gives CATRQEQETQYF. The chain couples TRBV11-2 to TRBJ2-5; D remains ambiguous. Trimming removed 10 bases from V and 2 bases from J, with 11 bases in between. Per germline, CDR1 SGHAT and CDR2 FQNNGV. The CDR3 runs 12 residues.

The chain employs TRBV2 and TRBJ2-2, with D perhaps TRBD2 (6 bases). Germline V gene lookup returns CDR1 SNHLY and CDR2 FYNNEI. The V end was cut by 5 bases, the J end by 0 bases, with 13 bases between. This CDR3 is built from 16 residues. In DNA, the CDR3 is TGTGCCAGCAGTCTGGGGCGGGGAACGAACACCGGGGAGCTGTTTTTT. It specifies CASSLGRGTNTGELFF.